A single sample is the source of the 24 T cell receptor beta chains below, sequenced in a study of monozygotic twins with cystic fibrosis. Libraries were prepared by immunoSEQ multiplex PCR; TCRdb keeps only in-frame clonotypes and omits some of them. The sample contains 9,000 or so clones, over 98% of which appear only once. The sample comprised blood. The receptors were gathered from a girl under 10 years old with cystic fibrosis.

The genes are TRBV7-2 and TRBJ2-3; D uncertain. CDR3 length: 13 residues. Germline values: CDR1 SGHTA, CDR2 FQGNSA. V was cut by 8 bases and J by 2 bases, with 11 bases left in between. The CDR3 nucleotides read TGTGCCAGCCAGGCTGGCTCCACAGATACGCAGTATTTT. Its protein is CASQAGSTDTQYF.

The rearrangement uses TRBV18 and TRBJ1-1; the D gene is possibly TRBD1 (6 bases). CDR3 length: 18 amino acids. Germline V gene sequence: CDR1 KGHSH, CDR2 LQKENI. V was clipped by 0 bases and J by 4 bases, with 21 bases between them. Here the CDR3 DNA reads TGTGCCAGCTCACCACCGCTTTTGGTGGGGGGCGCAGGCACTGAAGCTTTCTTT. This translates into CASSPPLLVGGAGTEAFF.

The genes are TRBV15 and TRBJ2-2; no clear D gene. Per germline, CDR1 LNHNV and CDR2 YYDKDF (reference sequence). Trimming removed 0 bases at V and 8 bases at J, with 7 bases between. This CDR3 comprises 13 residues. This CDR3 is CATSRDTRGELFF. In DNA, the CDR3 is TGTGCCACCAGCAGAGATACGAGAGGGGAGCTGTTTTTT.

The chain has TRBV7-6 and TRBJ2-5, with D perhaps matching TRBD1 (7 bases). The germline V and J ends were trimmed by 5 bases and 3 bases, with 22 bases remaining between them. Looked up from germline, CDR1 is SGHVS and CDR2 is FNYEAQ. The CDR3 extends over 17 amino acids. CDR3 amino acids: CASSTQTGEASKETQYF. The CDR3 DNA reads as TGTGCCAGCAGCACCCAAACAGGGGAGGCGAGCAAAGAGACCCAGTACTTC.

The chain links TRBV5-6 to TRBJ1-5; weak D call: TRBD1 (5 bases). Germline V gives CDR1 SGHDT, CDR2 YYEEEE. The CDR3 length is 15 residues. V lost 5 bases and J 7 bases, leaving 19 bases between the germline ends. The CDR3 DNA reads as TGTGCCAGCAGTGAATTCGGCCAACGGGGCCAGCCCCAGCATTTT. This gives the protein CASSEFGQRGQPQHF.

The chain is built from TRBV20-1 and TRBJ2-1, with no clear D. This CDR3 is 10 amino acids long. CDR1 is DFQATT and CDR2 is SNEGSKA in the germline V gene (reference sequence). The CDR3 nucleotides read TGCAGCTTTACACTCAATGAGCAGTTCTTC. It translates to CSFTLNEQFF.

The chain has TRBV12-5 and TRBJ1-4, with 8 bases matching TRBD1. Germline values: CDR1 LGHNT, CDR2 FRNRAP. The CDR3 spans 15 residues. Trimming at V came to 7 bases and at J to 7 bases, leaving 11 bases not matched to a gene. In DNA form, the CDR3 reads TGTGCTAGTGCCCCCGGGTACAGGGGGAGTGAAAAACTGTTTTTT. Translated, it gives CASAPGYRGSEKLFF.

J is TRBJ2-3 and V is TRBV27; tentatively, D is TRBD2 (5 bases). Germline V lookup: CDR1 MNHEY, CDR2 SMNVEV (reference sequence). CDR3 size: 13 residues. Trimming took 5 bases from V and 6 from J, leaving 12 bases between them. Written as DNA, the CDR3 is TGTGCCAGCAGTCCCAATCCGGGGGATACGCAGTATTTT. Its protein is CASSPNPGDTQYF.

V and J are TRBV5-1 and TRBJ2-5; the D gene could be TRBD1 or TRBD2 (5 bases each). V lost 4 bases, J lost 2 bases, and 9 bases lay in between. There are 13 residues in the CDR3. Germline CDR1 and CDR2: SGHRS and YFSETQ. The CDR3 protein is CASSQGVQETQYF. CDR3 coding DNA: TGCGCCAGCAGCCAGGGAGTTCAAGAGACCCAGTACTTC.

A single count supports this clone. The V call is TRBV28, the J call TRBJ1-1, with D unclear. The V end was cut by 5 bases, the J end by 1 base, with 11 bases between. Per germline, CDR1 MDHEN and CDR2 SYDVKM. This CDR3 has 14 residues. CDR3 in DNA: TGTGCCAGCAGTCCCCGAGGCAGGAACACTGAAGCTTTCTTT. Translated, it gives CASSPRGRNTEAFF.

The chain employs TRBV6-6 and TRBJ2-2; D remains ambiguous. The germline V and J ends were trimmed by 11 bases and 5 bases, with 12 bases remaining between them. The CDR3 runs 12 residues. In germline, CDR1 is MNHNY, CDR2 SVGAGI (reference sequence). In DNA form, the CDR3 reads TGTGCCGCACAGAGGTTGACCGGGGAGCTGTTTTTT. Encoded protein: CAAQRLTGELFF.

The V call is TRBV5-1, the J call TRBJ2-5; D unclear. This CDR3 is built from 14 residues. CDR1 is SGHRS, CDR2 YFSETQ, per germline. Trimming removed 1 base at V and 3 bases at J, with 10 bases between. The CDR3: CASSLIPGEETQYF. Written as DNA, the CDR3 is TGCGCCAGCAGCTTGATTCCGGGCGAAGAGACCCAGTACTTC.

This sequence joins TRBV5-1 and TRBJ2-2, with 10 bases fitting TRBD1. Per the germline V gene, CDR1 is SGHRS and CDR2 is YFSETQ. V shed 7 bases and J 7 bases; nucleotides not matched to a gene: 4. The CDR3 loop spans 13 amino acids. The CDR3 loop reads CASWTGGSGELFF. In DNA, the CDR3 is TGCGCCAGCTGGACAGGGGGAAGCGGGGAGCTGTTTTTT. Full variable domain (remainder filled in from reference TRBV5-1 and TRBJ2-2): KAGVTQTPRYLIKTRGQQVTLSCSPISGHRSVSWYQQTPGQGLQFLFEYFSETQRNKGNFPGRFSGRQFSNSRSEMNVSTLELGDSALYLCASWTGGSGELFFGEGSRLTVL.

The chain joins TRBV5-4 to TRBJ2-1; TRBD2 matches 10 bases. V gave up 2 bases and J gave up 7 bases; unmatched junction bases: 6. This CDR3 contains 15 residues. Germline loops: CDR1 SGHNT, CDR2 YYREEE (reference sequence). The CDR3 loop is CASSLPGLATNEQFF. The CDR3 DNA reads as TGTGCCAGCAGCTTACCGGGACTAGCGACTAATGAGCAGTTCTTC.

The chain recombines TRBV11-2 with TRBJ2-1; TRBD2 matches 7 bases. The CDR3 totals 18 residues. After removal of 2 bases from V and 5 bases from J, the junction contained 15 bases not matched to a gene. Per the germline V gene, CDR1 is SGHAT and CDR2 is FQNNGV. Here the CDR3 reads CASSLRGDLAGEHNEQFF. In DNA, the CDR3 is TGTGCCAGCAGCTTACGGGGGGATCTGGCGGGAGAGCACAATGAGCAGTTCTTC.

The rearrangement joins TRBV18 to TRBJ2-5; the D is unclear. The germline V gene has CDR1 KGHSH and CDR2 LQKENI. Trimming left V 1 base short and J 2 bases short, with 14 bases between. There are 16 residues in the CDR3. The CDR3 DNA follows: TGTGCCAGCTCACCACGTTCCAGCGCGACGCAAGAGACCCAGTACTTC. This encodes CASSPRSSATQETQYF. Together with reference TRBV18 and TRBJ2-5, the CDR3 gives the full variable domain: NAGVMQNPRHLVRRRGQEARLRCSPMKGHSHVYWYRQLPEEGLKFMVYLQKENIIDESGMPKERFSAEFPKEGPSILRIQQVVRGDSAAYFCASSPRSSATQETQYFGPGTRLLVL.

The chain recombines TRBV29-1 with TRBJ1-4; tentative D call: TRBD1 (6 bases). V lost 6 bases, J lost 5 bases, and 16 bases lay in between. The length of the CDR3 is 14 residues. CDR1 SQVTM and CDR2 ANQGSEA come from the germline V gene. The chain's CDR3 is CSVRPGHMNEKLFF. Written as DNA, the CDR3 is TGCAGCGTGAGACCGGGACACATGAATGAAAAACTGTTTTTT.

The rearrangement links TRBV28 to TRBJ2-2, with D possibly TRBD2 on 5 matching bases. The V end lost 6 bases, the J end lost 7 bases, and 21 bases lay between the germline ends. Per germline, CDR1 MDHEN and CDR2 SYDVKM. This CDR3 is built from 16 residues. The CDR3 region has the DNA TGTGCCAGCAGATCGTTGGACCGGGGAAAGGACGGGGAGCTGTTTTTT. It encodes CASRSLDRGKDGELFF.

The V and J genes are TRBV19 and TRBJ1-1; D ambiguous. Trimming took 4 bases from V and 6 from J, leaving 12 bases between them. The CDR3 consists of 13 residues. Germline assignment: CDR1 LNHDA and CDR2 SQIVND (reference sequence). The CDR3 loop is CASSTMKSSEAFF. As DNA, the CDR3 is TGTGCCAGTAGTACTATGAAGAGCTCTGAAGCTTTCTTT.

The chain has TRBV6-1 and TRBJ2-7, with 10 bases aligning to TRBD2. The CDR3 covers 16 residues. V was clipped by 3 bases and J by 0 bases; unmatched bases: 5. CDR1 and CDR2 from the germline V gene are MNHNS and SASEGT. This chain's CDR3 is CASSDVRLAGSYEQYF. The CDR3, as DNA: TGTGCCAGCAGTGACGTCAGACTAGCGGGCTCCTACGAGCAGTACTTC.

The chain recombines TRBV10-3 with TRBJ2-7; D tentatively fits TRBD1 or TRBD2 (5 bases each). CDR3 length equals 13 residues. Trimming cost V 11 bases and J 2 bases, with 16 bases left between them. The germline V gene has CDR1 ENHRY and CDR2 SYGVKD. The CDR3 region has the DNA TGTGCCGTCCACGGGACCGAAACCTACGAGCAGTACTTC. Encoded protein: CAVHGTETYEQYF.

This clone was picked up one time. The genes are TRBV25-1 and TRBJ1-1; D is ambiguous. The CDR3 sequence is 12 residues long. Germline CDR1 is MGHDK and CDR2 is SYGVNS. The V end was cut by 5 bases, the J end by 5 bases, with 9 bases between. The CDR3: CASSLGRTEAFF. CDR3 bases: TGTGCCAGCAGTCTCGGCCGGACTGAAGCTTTCTTT. The whole variable domain, filled in from reference TRBV25-1 and TRBJ1-1, reads EADIYQTPRYLVIGTGKKITLECSQTMGHDKMYWYQQDPGMELHLIHYSYGVNSTEKGDLSSESTVSRIRTEHFPLTLESARPSHTSQYLCASSLGRTEAFFGQGTRLTVV.

The genes are TRBV2 and TRBJ1-5; 7 bases line up with TRBD1. J gave up 0 bases and V 6 bases, and 2 bases lay outside the gene matches. This CDR3 is built from 14 residues. Germline values: CDR1 SNHLY, CDR2 FYNNEI. The CDR3 coding sequence is TGTGCCAGCAGGGGGACAGTTAGCAATCAGCCCCAGCATTTT. Protein product: CASRGTVSNQPQHF.

This sequence joins TRBV7-2 and TRBJ2-1, with TRBD2 matching 8 bases. Germline V gene data show CDR1 as SGHTA and CDR2 as FQGNSA. The CDR3 covers 16 residues. The V segment lost 4 bases and the J segment 0 bases; nucleotides outside the gene matches: 5. CDR3: CASSSLAGFSYNEQFF. CDR3 nucleotide sequence: TGTGCCAGCAGCTCCCTAGCGGGCTTCTCCTACAATGAGCAGTTCTTC. The complete variable domain, with remaining parts taken from reference TRBV7-2 and TRBJ2-1, reads GAGVSQSPSNKVTEKGKDVELRCDPISGHTALYWYRQSLGQGLEFLIYFQGNSAPDKSGLPSDRFSAERTGGSVSTLTIQRTQQEDSAVYLCASSSLAGFSYNEQFFGPGTRLTVL.